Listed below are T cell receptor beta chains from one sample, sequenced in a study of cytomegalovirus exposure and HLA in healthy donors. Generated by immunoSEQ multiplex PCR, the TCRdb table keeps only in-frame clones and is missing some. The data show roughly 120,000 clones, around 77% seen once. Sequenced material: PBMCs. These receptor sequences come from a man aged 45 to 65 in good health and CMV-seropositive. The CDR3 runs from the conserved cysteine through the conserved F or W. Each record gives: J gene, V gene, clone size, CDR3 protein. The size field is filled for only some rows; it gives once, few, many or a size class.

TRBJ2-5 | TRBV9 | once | CASSAEDDQETQYF
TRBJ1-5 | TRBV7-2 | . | CASSLNRDQPQHF
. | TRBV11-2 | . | CASSSVAGPYEQYF
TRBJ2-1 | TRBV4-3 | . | CASSQTSGEYNEQFF
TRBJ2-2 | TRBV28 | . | CASTWDSPNTGELFF
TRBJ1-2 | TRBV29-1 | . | CSVEDLRNYGYTF
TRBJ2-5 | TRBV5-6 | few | CASSLLFQGRQETQYF
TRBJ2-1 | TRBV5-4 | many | CASSLTQGPYNEQFF
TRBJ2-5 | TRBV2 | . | CASADYQETQYF
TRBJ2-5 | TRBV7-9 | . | CASAEQETQYF
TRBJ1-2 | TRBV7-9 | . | CASSFIQGNYGYTF
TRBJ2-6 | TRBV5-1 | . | CASSLSLIPNSGANVLTF
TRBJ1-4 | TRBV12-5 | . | CASGFSTGANEKLFF
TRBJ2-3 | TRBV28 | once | CASSFPTSGTSDTQYF
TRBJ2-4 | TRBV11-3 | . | CASSGAGKNIQYF
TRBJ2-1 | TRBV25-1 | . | CASGPLASYNEQFF
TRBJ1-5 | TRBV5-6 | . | CASSLRGASNQPQHF
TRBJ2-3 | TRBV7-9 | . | CASSPFQAGGSDTQYF
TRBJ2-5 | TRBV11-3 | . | CASSLGLAGSETQYF
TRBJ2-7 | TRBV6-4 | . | CASTLNPRQGKTYEQYF
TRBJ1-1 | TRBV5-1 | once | CASSVLGHRNTEAFF
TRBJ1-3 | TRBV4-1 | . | CASSQDSRTDRGGNTIYF